The clone carrying this T cell receptor (beta chain) was counted a few times. This specimen belongs to a study of T-cell memory formation after mild COVID-19. V was pared by 6 bases and J by 7 bases, with 16 bases between. Germline-derived CDR1 and CDR2 are SGHRS and YFSETQ. The CDR3 extends over 13 amino acids. One entry per CDR3 protein, called by TCRdb with MiXCR from the 5' RACE reads. The sample shows tens of thousands of distinct CDR3 sequences, 6.6% of them seen only once. The genes are TRBV5-1 and TRBJ1-1; D not resolved. Sequenced: PBMCs or a T cell subset sorted from them (not recorded which). The clonotype originates from an adult who had mild COVID-19 (a few samples of this study predate the infection). Cell type and time point are not known. The CDR3 loop reads CASTQQDSGEAFF. Here the CDR3 DNA reads TGCGCCAGCACCCAGCAGGACTCAGGTGAAGCTTTCTTT.